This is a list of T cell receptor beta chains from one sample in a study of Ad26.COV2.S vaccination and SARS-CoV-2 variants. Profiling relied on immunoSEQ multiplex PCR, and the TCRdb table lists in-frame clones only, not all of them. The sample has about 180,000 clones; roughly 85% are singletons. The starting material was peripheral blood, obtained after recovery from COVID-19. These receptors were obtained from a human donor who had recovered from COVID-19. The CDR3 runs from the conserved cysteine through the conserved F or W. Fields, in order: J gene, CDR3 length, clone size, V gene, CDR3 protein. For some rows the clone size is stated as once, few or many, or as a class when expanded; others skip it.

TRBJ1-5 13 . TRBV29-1 CSVEQGRDQPQHF
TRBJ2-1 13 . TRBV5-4 CASSSFIVNEQFF
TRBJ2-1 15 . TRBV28 CASSLLASGQNEQFF
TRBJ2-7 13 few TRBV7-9 CASSPKLAAEQYF
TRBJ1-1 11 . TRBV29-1 CSVGEGTEAFF
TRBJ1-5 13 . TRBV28 CASSRPGYQPQHF
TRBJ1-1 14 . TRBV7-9 CASSLFRRNTEAFF
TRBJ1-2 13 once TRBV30 CAWRDSTNYGYTF
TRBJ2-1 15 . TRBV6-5 CASSLAGGPHNEQFF
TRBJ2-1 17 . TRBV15 CATSRPPWGQTYNEQFF
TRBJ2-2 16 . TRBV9 CASSVASAPGTGELFF
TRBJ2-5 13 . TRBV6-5 CASSPRDRETQYF
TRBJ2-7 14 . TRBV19 CASSSTSGNYEQYF
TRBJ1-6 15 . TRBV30 CAWIEVGQGSSPLHF
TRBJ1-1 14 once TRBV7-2 CASRPSHGGTEAFF
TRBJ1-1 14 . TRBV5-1 CASSLSTGGTEAFF
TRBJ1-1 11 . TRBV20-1 CSASSDTEAFF
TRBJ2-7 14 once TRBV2 CASSLTGGLTEQYF
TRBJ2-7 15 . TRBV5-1 CASSLDHGPYNEQYF
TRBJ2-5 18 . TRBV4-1 CASSQIGVSIGGGETQYF
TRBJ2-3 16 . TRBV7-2 CASSLRSGFGTDTQYF
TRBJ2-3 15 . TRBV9 CASSPYNLNTDTQYF
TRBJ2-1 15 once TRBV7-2 CASSLGLAGGHEQFF
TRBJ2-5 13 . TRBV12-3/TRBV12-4 CASSAGGRETQYF
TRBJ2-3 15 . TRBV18 CASSKNQGWTDTQYF
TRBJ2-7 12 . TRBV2 CASSEGVREQYF
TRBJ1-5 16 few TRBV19 CASSAEGGIGNQPQHF
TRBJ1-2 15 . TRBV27 CASSLEYGANYGYTF
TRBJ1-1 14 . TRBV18 CASSPRPGDTEAFF
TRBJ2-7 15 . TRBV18 CASSPGGAAGYEQYF
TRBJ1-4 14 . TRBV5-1 CASSLRRGNEKLFF
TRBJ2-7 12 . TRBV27 CASHREGYEQYF
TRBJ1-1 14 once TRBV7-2 CASSLEHSYTEAFF
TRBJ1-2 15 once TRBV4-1 CASSQDSTGVYGYTF
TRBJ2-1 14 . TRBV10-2 CASIAGGPRNEQFF
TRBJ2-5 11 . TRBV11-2 CASTPGYIVHF
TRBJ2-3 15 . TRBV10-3 CAIKGGRQSTDTQYF
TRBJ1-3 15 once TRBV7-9 CASSLDAHSGNTIYF
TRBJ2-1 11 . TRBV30 CAWMGDRGKIF
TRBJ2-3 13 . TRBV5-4 CASSSRVTDTQYF